Given below is one T cell receptor (beta chain) in context. Its antigen is not identified. An end of the junction differs from the germline gene, which may be a read error. Sequencing used immunoSEQ multiplex PCR; TCRdb keeps in-frame clones, though not all of them. The sample carries hundreds of thousands of clones, around 96% recorded once. This record belongs to a study of shared clonotypes between healthy human individuals. Across the study: Two women and a few men aged 18 to 49 made up the donors. Notes on the study in general: Clonotypes shared by all four donors outscored non-shared clonotypes in generation probability.

CDR3 length equals 11 residues. Germline V CDR1 and CDR2: SGHDN, FVKESK. It was into CD45RA+ naive and CD45RA-negative memory subsets that the CD4+ cells were split. The rearrangement links TRBV14 to TRBJ1-2; no clear D. Sequences were obtained from naive CD4+ T cells sorted from blood. Noted subset: CD45RA+ positively selected. This receptor was taken from a woman aged 25 to 45 in good health. The CDR3 nucleotides are TGTGCCAGCAGCCAAATGGGGATCCGCGCCTTC. Amino acid sequence: CASSQMGIRAF.